This T cell receptor (beta chain) was captured in a study of T cell changes during pregnancy in multiple sclerosis. The CDR3 is 15 amino acids. V was pared by 3 bases and J by 7 bases, with 6 bases of the junction left unmatched. Germline V gene data show CDR1 as MDHEN and CDR2 as SYDVKM. Assay used: immunoSEQ multiplex PCR; TCRdb lists only in-frame clones, some missing. The table has 90,000 to 120,000 clones, approximately 90% seen once. V is TRBV28 and J is TRBJ2-2; 9 nucleotides agree with TRBD1. Sequences were derived from peripheral blood, sampled after pregnancy. This sequence was found in a female donor with multiple sclerosis, enrolled in a pregnancy study. The CDR3 loop reads CASSFSGQGSGELFF. CDR3 DNA: TGTGCCAGCAGTTTCTCGGGACAGGGTAGCGGGGAGCTGTTTTTT.